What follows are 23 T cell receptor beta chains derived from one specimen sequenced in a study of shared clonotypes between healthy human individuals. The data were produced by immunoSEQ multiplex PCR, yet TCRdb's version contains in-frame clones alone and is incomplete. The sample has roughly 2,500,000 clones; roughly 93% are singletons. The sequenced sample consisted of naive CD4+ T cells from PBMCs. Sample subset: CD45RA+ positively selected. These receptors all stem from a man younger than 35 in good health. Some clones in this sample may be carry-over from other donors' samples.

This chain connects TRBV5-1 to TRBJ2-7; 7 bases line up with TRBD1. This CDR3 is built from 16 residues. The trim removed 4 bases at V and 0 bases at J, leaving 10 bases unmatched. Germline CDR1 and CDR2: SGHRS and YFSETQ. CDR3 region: CASSTRPGQRSYEQYF. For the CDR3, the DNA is TGCGCCAGCAGCACCCGCCCGGGACAGCGCTCCTACGAGCAGTACTTC.

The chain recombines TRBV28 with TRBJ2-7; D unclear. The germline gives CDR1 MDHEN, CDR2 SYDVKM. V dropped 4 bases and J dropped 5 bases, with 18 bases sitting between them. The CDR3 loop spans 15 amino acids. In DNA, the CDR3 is TGTGCCAGCAGTTCGCTGGTTTCGAGTGCGGACGAGCAGTACTTC. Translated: CASSSLVSSADEQYF. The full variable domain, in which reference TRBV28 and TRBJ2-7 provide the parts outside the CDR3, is DVKVTQSSRYLVKRTGEKVFLECVQDMDHENMFWYRQDPGLGLRLIYFSYDVKMKEKGDIPEGYSVSREKKERFSLILESASTNQTSMYLCASSSLVSSADEQYFGPGTRLTVT.

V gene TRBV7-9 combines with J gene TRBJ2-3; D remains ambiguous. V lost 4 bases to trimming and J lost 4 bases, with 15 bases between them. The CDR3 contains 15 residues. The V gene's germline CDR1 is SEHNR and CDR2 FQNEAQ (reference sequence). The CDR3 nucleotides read TGTGCCAGCAGCTCCGGGTACGGTGGCCCAGATACGCAGTATTTT. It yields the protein CASSSGYGGPDTQYF.

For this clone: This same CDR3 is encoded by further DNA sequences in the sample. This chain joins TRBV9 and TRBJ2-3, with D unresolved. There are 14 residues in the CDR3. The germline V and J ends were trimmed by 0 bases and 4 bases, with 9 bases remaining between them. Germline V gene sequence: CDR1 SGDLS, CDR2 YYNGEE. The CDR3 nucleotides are TGTGCCAGCAGCGTAGGATCGAGTTCAGATACGCAGTATTTT. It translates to CASSVGSSSDTQYF.

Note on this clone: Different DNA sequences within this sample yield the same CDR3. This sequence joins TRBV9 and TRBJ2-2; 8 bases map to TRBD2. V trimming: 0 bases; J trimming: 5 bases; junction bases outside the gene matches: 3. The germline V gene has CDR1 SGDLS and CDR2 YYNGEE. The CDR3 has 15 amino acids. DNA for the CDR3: TGTGCCAGCAGCGTAGCGGGAGGGCCAACCGGGGAGCTGTTTTTT. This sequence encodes CASSVAGGPTGELFF. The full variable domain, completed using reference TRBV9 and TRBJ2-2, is DSGVTQTPKHLITATGQRVTLRCSPRSGDLSVYWYQQSLDQGLQFLIQYYNGEERAKGNILERFSAQQFPDLHSELNLSSLELGDSALYFCASSVAGGPTGELFFGEGSRLTVL.

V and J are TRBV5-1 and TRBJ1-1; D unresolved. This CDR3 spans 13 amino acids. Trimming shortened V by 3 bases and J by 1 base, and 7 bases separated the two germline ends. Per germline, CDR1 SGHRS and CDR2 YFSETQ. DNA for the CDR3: TGCGCCAGCAGCTGGGGAAAGAACACTGAAGCTTTCTTT. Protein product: CASSWGKNTEAFF.

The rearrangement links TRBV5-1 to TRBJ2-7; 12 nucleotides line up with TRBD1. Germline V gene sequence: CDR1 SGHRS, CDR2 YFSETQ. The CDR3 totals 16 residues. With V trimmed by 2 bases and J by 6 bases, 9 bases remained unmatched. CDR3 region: CASSLNTGTGGSEQYF. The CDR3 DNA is TGCGCCAGCAGCTTAAACACCGGGACAGGGGGCTCCGAGCAGTACTTC. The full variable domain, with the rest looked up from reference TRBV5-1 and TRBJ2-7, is KAGVTQTPRYLIKTRGQQVTLSCSPISGHRSVSWYQQTPGQGLQFLFEYFSETQRNKGNFPGRFSGRQFSNSRSEMNVSTLELGDSALYLCASSLNTGTGGSEQYFGPGTRLTVT.

The CDR3: CASSLEASRRTDTQYF. In DNA form, the CDR3 reads TGTGCCAGCAGCTTAGAAGCGTCTAGGCGCACAGATACGCAGTATTTT. The chain is built from TRBV11-1 and TRBJ2-3; unclear D gene. The CDR3 totals 16 residues. CDR1 is SGHAT and CDR2 is FQDESV in the germline V gene (reference sequence). V lost 1 base to trimming and J lost 1 base, with 12 bases between them.

The CDR3 coding sequence is TGTGCCAGCAGTAAATCCGGGACAGGGGACGTAAAACTGTTTTTT. Translation gives CASSKSGTGDVKLFF. V gene TRBV6-5 combines with J gene TRBJ1-4; 10 nucleotides line up with TRBD1. The germline gives CDR1 MNHEY, CDR2 SVGAGI. This CDR3 contains 15 residues. V gave up 5 bases and J gave up 10 bases; unmatched junction bases: 10.

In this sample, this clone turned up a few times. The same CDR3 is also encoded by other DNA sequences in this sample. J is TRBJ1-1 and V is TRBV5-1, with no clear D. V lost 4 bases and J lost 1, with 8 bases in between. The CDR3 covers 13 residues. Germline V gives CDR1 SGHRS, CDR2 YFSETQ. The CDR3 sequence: CASSPDPNTEAFF. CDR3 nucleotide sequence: TGCGCCAGCAGCCCCGACCCGAACACTGAAGCTTTCTTT.

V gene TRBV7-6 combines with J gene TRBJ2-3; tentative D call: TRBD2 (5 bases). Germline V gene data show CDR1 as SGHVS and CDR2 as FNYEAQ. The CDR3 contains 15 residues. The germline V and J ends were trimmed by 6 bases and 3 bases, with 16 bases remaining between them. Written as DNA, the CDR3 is TGTGCCAGCAGTCTAGCCACCACCCTGACAGATACGCAGTATTTT. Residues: CASSLATTLTDTQYF. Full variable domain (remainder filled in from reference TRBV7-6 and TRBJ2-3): GAGVSQSPRYKVTKRGQDVALRCDPISGHVSLYWYRQALGQGPEFLTYFNYEAQQDKSGLPNDRFSAERPEGSISTLTIQRTEQRDSAMYRCASSLATTLTDTQYFGPGTRLTVL.

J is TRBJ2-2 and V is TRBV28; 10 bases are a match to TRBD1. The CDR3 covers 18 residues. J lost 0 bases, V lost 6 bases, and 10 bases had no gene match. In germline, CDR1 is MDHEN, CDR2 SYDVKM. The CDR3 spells CASSLIRQGASNTGELFF. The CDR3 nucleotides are TGTGCCAGCAGCTTAATCCGACAGGGGGCATCGAACACCGGGGAGCTGTTTTTT.

The CDR3 region is CASKSGTTNVLTF. CDR3 DNA: TGTGCCAGTAAATCCGGGACGACCAACGTCCTGACTTTC. The chain joins TRBV19 to TRBJ2-6; D is possibly TRBD1 or TRBD2 (5 bases each). V lost 7 bases, J lost 8 bases, and 12 bases lay in between. The CDR3 loop spans 13 amino acids. Germline CDR1 reads LNHDA; CDR2 reads SQIVND (reference sequence).

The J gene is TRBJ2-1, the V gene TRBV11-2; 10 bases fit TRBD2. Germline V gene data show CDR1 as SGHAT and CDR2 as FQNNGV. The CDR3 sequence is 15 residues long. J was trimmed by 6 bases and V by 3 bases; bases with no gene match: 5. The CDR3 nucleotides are TGTGCCAGCAGCTTGTCCAGCGGGAGGGCCAATGAGCAGTTCTTC. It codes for CASSLSSGRANEQFF.

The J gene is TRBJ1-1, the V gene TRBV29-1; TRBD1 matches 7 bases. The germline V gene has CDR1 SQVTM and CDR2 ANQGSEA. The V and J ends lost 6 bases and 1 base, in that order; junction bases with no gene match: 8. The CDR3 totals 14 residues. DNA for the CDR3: TGCAGCGTGACAGGGTCGGGGCAGAACACTGAAGCTTTCTTT. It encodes CSVTGSGQNTEAFF.

Written as DNA, the CDR3 is TGTGCCACCGGCGCGTGGGGGGGGTCGGGCGAGCAGTACTTC. Amino acids: CATGAWGGSGEQYF. J is TRBJ2-7 and V is TRBV19; 7 bases agree with TRBD2. The V and J ends lost 10 bases and 6 bases, in that order; junction bases with no gene match: 15. Germline-derived CDR1 and CDR2 are LNHDA and SQIVND (reference sequence). The CDR3 covers 14 residues.

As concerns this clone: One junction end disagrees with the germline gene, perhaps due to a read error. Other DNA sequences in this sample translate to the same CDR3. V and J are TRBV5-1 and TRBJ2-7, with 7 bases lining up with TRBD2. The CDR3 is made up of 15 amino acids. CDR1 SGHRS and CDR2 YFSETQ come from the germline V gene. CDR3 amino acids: CASSLAGGSSYEQYF. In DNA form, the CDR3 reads TGTGCCAGCAGCTTGGCTGGCGGGAGCTCCTACGAGCAGTACTTC.

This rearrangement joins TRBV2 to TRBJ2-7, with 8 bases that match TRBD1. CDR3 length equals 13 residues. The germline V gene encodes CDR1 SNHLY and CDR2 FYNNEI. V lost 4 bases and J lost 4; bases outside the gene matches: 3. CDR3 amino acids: CASSGTGMYEQYF. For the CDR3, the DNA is TGTGCCAGCAGTGGGACAGGGATGTACGAGCAGTACTTC.

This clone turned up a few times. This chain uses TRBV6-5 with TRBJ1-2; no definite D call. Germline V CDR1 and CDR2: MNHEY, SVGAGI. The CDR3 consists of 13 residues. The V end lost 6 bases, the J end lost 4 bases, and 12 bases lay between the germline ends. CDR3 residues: CASSLTDTYGYTF. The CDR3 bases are TGTGCCAGCAGCCTTACAGACACCTATGGCTACACCTTC.

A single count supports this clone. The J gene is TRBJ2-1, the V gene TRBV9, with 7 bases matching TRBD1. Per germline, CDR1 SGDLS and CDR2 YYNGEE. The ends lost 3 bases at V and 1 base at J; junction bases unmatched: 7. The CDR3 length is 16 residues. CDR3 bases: TGTGCCAGCAGCGCAGGGGGAACGGCTTCCTACAATGAGCAGTTCTTC. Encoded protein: CASSAGGTASYNEQFF.

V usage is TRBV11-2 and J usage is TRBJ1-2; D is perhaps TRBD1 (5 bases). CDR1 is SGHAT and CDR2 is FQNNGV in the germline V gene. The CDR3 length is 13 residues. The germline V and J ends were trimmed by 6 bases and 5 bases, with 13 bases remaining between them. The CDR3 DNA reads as TGTGCCAGCAGTCCGGGGGACTCTTATGGCTACACCTTC. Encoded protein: CASSPGDSYGYTF. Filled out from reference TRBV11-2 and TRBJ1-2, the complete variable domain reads EAGVAQSPRYKIIEKRQSVAFWCNPISGHATLYWYQQILGQGPKLLIQFQNNGVVDDSQLPKDRFSAERLKGVDSTLKIQPAKLEDSAVYLCASSPGDSYGYTFGSGTRLTVV.

This CDR3 reads CASRSNSGGSGYTF. The CDR3 region has the DNA TGTGCCAGTAGGTCAAATTCAGGGGGCTCTGGCTACACCTTC. The chain recombines TRBV19 with TRBJ1-2; 8 positions agree with TRBD1. V trimming: 6 bases; J trimming: 7 bases; junction bases outside the gene matches: 10. Germline values: CDR1 LNHDA, CDR2 SQIVND (reference sequence). The length of the CDR3 is 14 residues.

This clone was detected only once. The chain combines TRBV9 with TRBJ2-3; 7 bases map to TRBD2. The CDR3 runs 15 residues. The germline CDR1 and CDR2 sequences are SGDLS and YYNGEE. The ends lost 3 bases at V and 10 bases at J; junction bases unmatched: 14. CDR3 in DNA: TGTGCCAGCAGCGCTAGCGGAATGGATAGATCGGCGCAGTATTTT. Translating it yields CASSASGMDRSAQYF.